This T cell receptor beta chain stems from a study of PD-1 blockade in mismatch repair-deficient tumors. Every patient had mismatch repair deficiency by PCR or immunohistochemistry. TCR sequencing covered a few patients who responded to pembrolizumab. Only in-frame clones appear in the TCRdb table, and some are missing; sequencing was by immunoSEQ multiplex PCR. The sample lists just under 80,000 clones; 80% to 90% were seen once. Of note for this clone: Its antigen is unidentified.

V was pared by 8 bases and J by 5 bases, with 22 bases between. This CDR3 comprises 15 residues. Notes on the study in general: Rapid post-treatment expansion, then contraction, generally preceding radiologic response, marked tumor-resident clones.

The rearrangement joins TRBV5-3 to TRBJ2-5; possible D gene TRBD2, 5 bases. TRBV5-3 is annotated as an ORF whose role is uncertain. Sample: peripheral blood, taken 44 weeks after starting pembrolizumab. The sequence came from an adult with mismatch repair-deficient cancer. CDR3 region: CARGFRRTLGETQYF. The CDR3 DNA reads TGTGCCAGGGGTTTTAGGCGGACTTTAGGGGAGACCCAGTACTTC.